Shown below are 21 T cell receptor beta chains from a single sample sequenced in a study of blood T cell repertoires in COVID-19. The table came from immunoSEQ multiplex PCR; TCRdb's copy has only in-frame clones and leaves some out. The sample includes 150,000 to 200,000 clones, 70% to 85% of them seen just once. The material sequenced was PBMCs or T cells enriched from blood (not recorded which). The receptors come from a woman in her 50s who had recovered from COVID-19.

The V call is TRBV30, the J call TRBJ1-4; D possibly corresponds to TRBD1 (5 bases). V dropped 2 bases and J dropped 8 bases, with 12 bases sitting between them. In germline, CDR1 is GTSNPN, CDR2 SVGIG (reference sequence). The CDR3 is 13 amino acids. CDR3 amino acids: CAWSIRRGEKLFF. For the CDR3, the DNA is TGTGCCTGGAGTATTCGCCGGGGGGAAAAACTGTTTTTT.

The table lists this clone with a few counts. V and J are TRBV4-1 and TRBJ1-2; 9 nucleotides agree with TRBD1. The length of the CDR3 is 15 residues. V gave up 4 bases and J gave up 2 bases; unmatched junction bases: 5. Germline V lookup: CDR1 MGHRA, CDR2 YSYEKL. The CDR3 coding sequence is TGCGCCAGCAGCCCATTACAGGGGGCAAACTATGGCTACACCTTC. Amino acids: CASSPLQGANYGYTF.

The chain carries TRBV6-1 and TRBJ1-4, with TRBD1 identical over 7 bases. Looked up from germline, CDR1 is MNHNS and CDR2 is SASEGT. Losses at the gene ends were 0 bases for V and 4 bases for J; bases not matched to a gene: 11. The CDR3 extends over 18 amino acids. In DNA, the CDR3 is TGTGCCAGCAGTGAAGCCCCCCGCACAGGGGCGGGTAATGAAAAACTGTTTTTT. Amino acids: CASSEAPRTGAGNEKLFF.

The chain employs TRBV10-3 and TRBJ1-5; D not resolved. The V end lost 3 bases, the J end lost 0 bases, and 9 bases lay between the germline ends. Germline lookup yields CDR1 ENHRY and CDR2 SYGVKD. CDR3 length: 15 residues. The CDR3 region is CAISDAEVSNQPQHF. The DNA of the CDR3 is TGTGCCATCAGTGACGCCGAGGTTAGCAATCAGCCCCAGCATTTT.

This clone was counted a single time. The chain joins TRBV29-1 to TRBJ1-2, with TRBD1 matching over 9 bases. The ends lost 7 bases at V and 0 bases at J; junction bases unmatched: 12. CDR1 is SQVTM and CDR2 is ANQGSEA in the germline V gene. The CDR3 loop spans 16 amino acids. The CDR3 region is CSAGDRAGRANYGYTF. CDR3 coding DNA: TGCAGCGCTGGGGACAGGGCGGGTAGAGCTAACTATGGCTACACCTTC.

This chain joins TRBV7-2 and TRBJ2-5; D is unresolved. CDR1 and CDR2 (germline): SGHTA, FQGNSA. V lost 3 bases to trimming and J lost 7 bases, with 9 bases between them. The CDR3 is made up of 12 amino acids. The CDR3 is CASSFFRGTQYF. The CDR3 DNA reads TGTGCCAGCAGCTTTTTCAGAGGGACCCAGTACTTC.

The rearrangement joins TRBV5-4 to TRBJ2-3; tentatively, D is TRBD2 (7 bases). The CDR3 spans 17 residues. V lost 0 bases and J 0 bases, leaving 14 bases between the germline ends. Germline CDR1 reads SGHNT; CDR2 reads YYREEE (reference sequence). This CDR3 is CASSLAAGEGSTDTQYF. The CDR3 bases are TGTGCCAGCAGCTTGGCCGCAGGGGAGGGAAGCACAGATACGCAGTATTTT.

This clone was found many times. This chain links TRBV2 with TRBJ1-5, with unresolved D. The CDR3 spans 13 residues. V lost 2 bases, J lost 5 bases, and 7 bases lay in between. Germline loops: CDR1 SNHLY, CDR2 FYNNEI. CDR3 in amino acids: CASSEYEDQPQHF. In nucleotides, the CDR3 is TGTGCCAGCAGTGAATACGAGGATCAGCCCCAGCATTTT. The whole variable domain, remainder taken from reference TRBV2 and TRBJ1-5, is EPEVTQTPSHQVTQMGQEVILRCVPISNHLYFYWYRQILGQKVEFLVSFYNNEISEKSEIFDDQFSVERPDGSNFTLKIRSTKLEDSAMYFCASSEYEDQPQHFGDGTRLSIL.

This rearrangement joins TRBV28 to TRBJ1-4, with TRBD1 matching 8 bases. The CDR3 is made up of 14 amino acids. Trimming removed 11 bases from V and 2 bases from J; junction bases left unmatched: 7. Germline assignment: CDR1 MDHEN and CDR2 SYDVKM. CDR3 DNA sequence: TGTGCCGGATCGACAGGGGTGACTAATGAAAAACTGTTTTTT. This encodes CAGSTGVTNEKLFF.

V is TRBV28 and J is TRBJ2-7; no clear D. V was pared by 10 bases and J by 1 base, with 14 bases between. The germline CDR1 and CDR2 sequences are MDHEN and SYDVKM. This CDR3 has 13 amino acids. The CDR3 nucleotides are TGTGCCACCCGGTCGATTGAGTCCTACGAGCAGTACTTC. As protein: CATRSIESYEQYF.

The J gene is TRBJ1-6, the V gene TRBV3-1 (or the pseudogene TRBV3-2), with TRBD1 matching over 7 bases. CDR1 is LGHDT and CDR2 is YNNKEL in the germline V gene (reference sequence). The junction had 9 bases not matched to a gene; V was cut back by 4 bases and J by 6 bases. The CDR3 is 16 residues long. The CDR3 coding sequence is TGTGCCAGCAGCCGAACATCCGGGACAGCTAATTCACCCCTCCACTTT. Translating gives CASSRTSGTANSPLHF.

The chain is built from TRBV19 and TRBJ1-2, with TRBD1 matching over 8 bases. Germline V gene data show CDR1 as LNHDA and CDR2 as SQIVND (reference sequence). Germline trimming cut 8 bases from V and 7 bases from J; bases unmatched to any gene: 9. The length of the CDR3 is 13 residues. Written as DNA, the CDR3 is TGTGCCAGTTCCGTCCGACAGGGGAGTGGCTACACCTTC. It encodes CASSVRQGSGYTF. The variable domain in full, completed from reference TRBV19 and TRBJ1-2, reads DGGITQSPKYLFRKEGQNVTLSCEQNLNHDAMYWYRQDPGQGLRLIYYSQIVNDFQKGDIAEGYSVSREKKESFPLTVTSAQKNPTAFYLCASSVRQGSGYTFGSGTRLTVV.

The chain combines TRBV11-2 with TRBJ1-1; no clear D. The CDR3 is 14 amino acids. V gave up 1 base and J gave up 1 base, with 7 bases separating them. Per germline, CDR1 SGHAT and CDR2 FQNNGV. CDR3 residues: CASSLGPRNTEAFF. The CDR3 nucleotides are TGTGCCAGCAGCTTAGGCCCGAGGAACACTGAAGCTTTCTTT.

V gene TRBV11-2 combines with J gene TRBJ2-1; 9 nucleotides align to TRBD2. Per germline, CDR1 SGHAT and CDR2 FQNNGV. This CDR3 has 17 amino acids. V lost 5 bases to trimming and J lost 12 bases; unmatched junction nucleotides: 20. The CDR3 nucleotides read TGTGCCAGCAGCCTCAGACTAGCGGAGGCCCTTTACATCGGGCAGTTCTTC. Translation: CASSLRLAEALYIGQFF.

V and J are TRBV19 and TRBJ2-3; 13 bases match TRBD2. CDR3 size: 16 residues. Trimming at V came to 6 bases and at J to 5 bases, leaving 8 bases not matched to a gene. Germline assignment: CDR1 LNHDA and CDR2 SQIVND (reference sequence). The CDR3 bases are TGTGCCAGTAGCCATGCCCGACTAGCGGGAGGAGATACGCAGTATTTT. This codes for CASSHARLAGGDTQYF. The full variable domain, in which reference TRBV19 and TRBJ2-3 provide the parts outside the CDR3, is DGGITQSPKYLFRKEGQNVTLSCEQNLNHDAMYWYRQDPGQGLRLIYYSQIVNDFQKGDIAEGYSVSREKKESFPLTVTSAQKNPTAFYLCASSHARLAGGDTQYFGPGTRLTVL.

This clone was seen more than once but under ten times. The chain is built from TRBV9 and TRBJ2-1, with D possibly matching TRBD2 (5 bases). The CDR3 covers 14 residues. Germline CDR1 reads SGDLS; CDR2 reads YYNGEE. Trimming pared 2 bases from V and 5 bases from J, leaving 11 bases between. This CDR3 is CASSVEGRDNEQFF. In nucleotides, the CDR3 is TGTGCCAGCAGCGTTGAGGGCCGGGACAATGAGCAGTTCTTC.

The chain couples TRBV27 to TRBJ2-4; 8 positions match TRBD2. The V gene's germline CDR1 is MNHEY and CDR2 SMNVEV (reference sequence). The CDR3 consists of 14 residues. V dropped 8 bases and J dropped 5; count of bases not matched to a gene: 8. The CDR3 nucleotides read TGTGCCAGCCGGGGGGCGGGAGGTCAAAACATTCAGTACTTC. Protein: CASRGAGGQNIQYF.

The chain couples TRBV5-1 to TRBJ2-7, with D tentatively TRBD2 (5 bases). V lost 5 bases and J 2 bases, leaving 14 bases between the germline ends. Germline values: CDR1 SGHRS, CDR2 YFSETQ. This CDR3 is 14 amino acids long. CDR3 in DNA: TGCGCCAGCAGATCGCGGGTAGGAACCTACGAGCAGTACTTC. Its translation: CASRSRVGTYEQYF.

V gene TRBV30 combines with J gene TRBJ1-4; a possible D gene is TRBD1 (5 bases). The V end was cut by 3 bases, the J end by 7 bases, with 18 bases between. The length of the CDR3 is 15 residues. Germline CDR1 reads GTSNPN; CDR2 reads SVGIG (reference sequence). CDR3 region: CAWSQDAGSAEKLFF. CDR3 in DNA: TGTGCCTGGAGCCAGGACGCAGGGTCGGCTGAAAAACTGTTTTTT.

This clone has ten or more counts. This chain uses TRBV7-9 with TRBJ2-1; 9 nucleotides match TRBD2. Germline V gene lookup returns CDR1 SEHNR and CDR2 FQNEAQ (reference sequence). The length of the CDR3 is 16 residues. The V segment lost 5 bases and the J segment 4 bases; nucleotides outside the gene matches: 9. Written as DNA, the CDR3 is TGTGCCAGCAGCCGCGGGGGAGCGGGAGGATACAATGAGCAGTTCTTC. It yields the protein CASSRGGAGGYNEQFF.

This clone was seen a few times. The CDR3 nucleotides are TGTGCCAGCAGCCTACAGGGAACTCAGCCCCAGCATTTT. Its protein product is CASSLQGTQPQHF. The rearrangement uses TRBV13 and TRBJ1-5; D is perhaps TRBD1 (6 bases). Per germline, CDR1 PRHDT and CDR2 FYEKMQ (reference sequence). This CDR3 has 13 amino acids. Trimming took off 5 bases at V and 6 bases at J, with 11 bases between the two ends.